The present TCR beta chain was sequenced within a study of T cells after yellow fever vaccination. The germline V gene encodes CDR1 DFQATT and CDR2 SNEGSKA (reference sequence). CDR3 length: 13 residues. V shed 7 bases, J shed 8 bases, and the junction held 11 bases outside the gene matches. One entry per CDR3 protein, called by TCRdb with MiXCR from the 5' RACE reads. Of some 340,000 distinct CDR3 sequences in the sample, about 4% are singletons; the top ten hold around 24%. The V gene is TRBV20-1, the J gene TRBJ1-5; 7 positions agree with TRBD1. The sample was PBMCs, taken 5 days after the yellow fever booster vaccination. This sequence originates from a man between 18 and 29 years old who received the YFV17D yellow fever vaccine. Here the CDR3 reads CSVLRQGGEPQHF. CDR3 DNA sequence: TGCAGTGTTCTCCGACAGGGCGGGGAGCCCCAGCATTTT.